The 16 T cell receptor beta chains below were found in one sample sequenced in a study of blood T cell repertoires in COVID-19. Clones were sequenced by immunoSEQ multiplex PCR, and TCRdb holds only the in-frame ones, with some missing. The sample contains about 330,000 clones, 80% to 95% of which appear only once. Sequencing input: PBMCs or T cells enriched from blood (not recorded which). All receptors derive from a woman in her 30s who had recovered from COVID-19.

This clone is a singleton in its sample. The chain uses TRBV4-2 and TRBJ1-2; 8 bases are a match to TRBD1. The CDR3 is made up of 17 amino acids. Germline lookup yields CDR1 LGHNA and CDR2 YNFKEQ. With V trimmed by 0 bases and J by 2 bases, 8 bases remained unmatched. Written as DNA, the CDR3 is TGTGCCAGCAGCCAAGAAGAGGCAGGGGGCAGGAACTATGGCTACACCTTC. Translated: CASSQEEAGGRNYGYTF.

The rearrangement joins TRBV6-5 to TRBJ1-1; TRBD1 agrees at 7 bases. This CDR3 comprises 12 residues. Per germline, CDR1 MNHEY and CDR2 SVGAGI. Unmatched junction bases numbered 2, after V lost 2 bases and J lost 8 bases. The CDR3 reads CASSYKTGEAFF. Here the CDR3 DNA reads TGTGCCAGCAGTTACAAGACAGGGGAAGCTTTCTTT.

This clone appeared a single time. This chain connects TRBV7-9 to TRBJ2-1, with a tentative D call TRBD2 (5 bases). Germline CDR1 reads SEHNR; CDR2 reads FQNEAQ (reference sequence). The CDR3 contains 13 residues. Deletions cut 0 bases from V and 8 bases from J, with 8 bases between. The chain's CDR3 is CASSLAGAYEQFF. CDR3 bases: TGTGCCAGCAGCTTAGCGGGAGCCTATGAGCAGTTCTTC.

The rearrangement links TRBV25-1 to TRBJ2-7, with D possibly TRBD2 on 5 matching bases. From germline, CDR1 is MGHDK and CDR2 SYGVNS. Trimming pared 3 bases from V and 1 base from J, leaving 10 bases between. This CDR3 contains 14 residues. The CDR3 reads CASSDPSGSYEQYF. The CDR3 nucleotides are TGTGCCAGCAGTGACCCTTCGGGGTCCTACGAGCAGTACTTC.

The chain uses TRBV2 and TRBJ1-1, with unresolved D. CDR3 length equals 12 residues. Germline CDR1 SNHLY, CDR2 FYNNEI. Trimming pared 0 bases from V and 11 bases from J, leaving 10 bases between. In DNA form, the CDR3 reads TGTGCCAGCAGTGAAGCTTCGGGGTGGGCTTTCTTT. Translation gives CASSEASGWAFF.

The chain joins TRBV29-1 to TRBJ1-2, with TRBD1 matching over 8 bases. The CDR3 length is 13 residues. The germline V gene has CDR1 SQVTM and CDR2 ANQGSEA. J was trimmed by 2 bases and V by 8 bases; bases with no gene match: 7. CDR3 loop: CSSGTGDNYGYTF. The CDR3 coding sequence is TGCAGCTCAGGGACAGGAGACAACTATGGCTACACCTTC.

This clone was counted a single time. This chain connects TRBV5-1 to TRBJ1-2, with 10 bases fitting TRBD1. V lost 4 bases and J lost 8; bases outside the gene matches: 11. Germline V gene sequence: CDR1 SGHRS, CDR2 YFSETQ. The CDR3 consists of 15 residues. The CDR3 DNA reads as TGCGCCAGCAGCACGGACACCGGGACAGGGGTCGGCTACACCTTC. This encodes CASSTDTGTGVGYTF.

The rearrangement links TRBV2 to TRBJ2-2; the D gene is possibly TRBD1 (5 bases). The germline gives CDR1 SNHLY, CDR2 FYNNEI. The CDR3 has 14 amino acids. The V gene lost 4 bases and the J gene lost 0 bases, with 6 bases spanning the gap. DNA of the CDR3: TGTGCCAGCAGTGGGACACCGAACACCGGGGAGCTGTTTTTT. Residues: CASSGTPNTGELFF.

The chain joins TRBV11-2 to TRBJ2-3; 7 bases are shared with TRBD2. The CDR3 is 14 residues long. CDR1 is SGHAT, CDR2 FQNNGV, per germline. The trim removed 3 bases at V and 3 bases at J, leaving 3 bases unmatched. DNA for the CDR3: TGTGCCAGCAGCTTCGCGGGGGAGACAGATACGCAGTATTTT. It specifies CASSFAGETDTQYF.

The chain uses TRBV7-9 and TRBJ1-1; 12 nucleotides line up with TRBD1. This CDR3 has 15 amino acids. V was clipped by 1 base and J by 5 bases; unmatched bases: 2. Germline V gene data show CDR1 as SEHNR and CDR2 as FQNEAQ (reference sequence). The CDR3 DNA reads as TGTGCCAGCAGCTTAGGGGGACAGGGGGCAACTGAAGCTTTCTTT. This encodes CASSLGGQGATEAFF.

The chain combines TRBV28 with TRBJ1-5, with 8 bases fitting TRBD1. The junction had 7 bases not matched to a gene; V was cut back by 6 bases and J by 6 bases. Germline values: CDR1 MDHEN, CDR2 SYDVKM. CDR3 length: 14 amino acids. In nucleotides, the CDR3 is TGTGCCAGCAGCAATACAGGGGGTAGTCAGCCCCAGCATTTT. This codes for CASSNTGGSQPQHF.

This chain links TRBV5-8 with TRBJ2-5, with TRBD2 identical over 7 bases. V lost 0 bases, J lost 1 base, and 9 bases stayed unmatched. Germline loops: CDR1 SGHTS, CDR2 YDEGEE. This CDR3 has 17 residues. The CDR3 sequence: CASSLGVLGGSQETQYF. The CDR3 bases are TGTGCCAGCAGCTTGGGAGTATTAGGCGGGAGCCAAGAGACCCAGTACTTC. The full variable domain, its missing parts supplied by reference TRBV5-8 and TRBJ2-5, is EAGVTQSPTHLIKTRGQQATLRCSPISGHTSVYWYQQALGLGLQFLLWYDEGEERNRGNFPPRFSGRQFPNYSSELNVNALELEDSALYLCASSLGVLGGSQETQYFGPGTRLLVL.

This clone has more than one count but fewer than ten. V gene TRBV19 combines with J gene TRBJ2-7, with 9 bases that match TRBD1. V gave up 5 bases and J gave up 4 bases; unmatched junction bases: 6. CDR3 length equals 14 residues. Germline V gene lookup returns CDR1 LNHDA and CDR2 SQIVND (reference sequence). CDR3 sequence reads: CASSGGQGLYEQYF. For the CDR3, the DNA is TGTGCCAGTAGTGGGGGACAGGGATTGTACGAGCAGTACTTC.

In DNA, the CDR3 is TGTGCCAGCAGAACCCCGCGGGGGAACTATGGCTACACCTTC. This encodes CASRTPRGNYGYTF. The chain recombines TRBV28 with TRBJ1-2; a possible D gene is TRBD1 (5 bases). The CDR3 spans 14 residues. The germline gives CDR1 MDHEN, CDR2 SYDVKM. V shed 6 bases and J shed 2 bases, with 13 bases lying between them.

This clone appeared many times. J is TRBJ2-7 and V is TRBV12-3 or TRBV12-4; D might be TRBD1 (7 bases). The CDR3 has 12 residues. V was trimmed by 5 bases and J by 7 bases, leaving 12 bases between them. For the CDR3, the DNA is TGTGCCAGCAGTCTACAGGGGAGGGAGCAGTACTTC. Residues: CASSLQGREQYF.

The CDR3 region has the DNA TGTGCCAGCAGCCGCCCACTGACTAGCGGGAATTCTGGGGCCAACGTCCTGACTTTC. This sequence encodes CASSRPLTSGNSGANVLTF. V and J are TRBV7-3 and TRBJ2-6; 11 nucleotides match TRBD2. Germline trimming cut 5 bases from V and 1 base from J; bases unmatched to any gene: 10. Germline V gene lookup returns CDR1 SGHTA and CDR2 FQGTGA. CDR3 size: 19 residues.